These T cell receptor beta chains were read from a single sample in a study of shared clonotypes between healthy human individuals. The assay was immunoSEQ multiplex PCR, and TCRdb's table has in-frame clones only and misses some. The repertoire holds about 2.4 million clones, just over 90% seen once, with about 0.13% in the top ten. Sample: naive CD4+ T cells sorted from blood. Every receptor here comes from a man between 18 and 35 years old in good health. Both conserved end residues are part of each CDR3. The D gene is left open where the match is weak. Expanded clones are given a class, and other clones once, few, many or no size at all.

D: .
J: TRBJ2-5
size: .
V: TRBV9
DNA: TGTGCCAGCAGCGTAGGGGGATTCCAAGAGACCCAGTACTTC
CDR3: CASSVGGFQETQYF

D: TRBD2
J: TRBJ2-5
size: .
V: TRBV11-2
DNA: TGTGCCAGCAGCCCGACCGGGACTAGCGGGGGAGAGACCCAGTACTTC
CDR3: CASSPTGTSGGETQYF

D: TRBD2
J: TRBJ2-2
size: .
V: TRBV9
DNA: TGTGCCAGCAGCGTAGGCCCTAGCGGGGGCGCGAACACCGGGGAGCTGTTTTTT
CDR3: CASSVGPSGGANTGELFF

D: .
J: TRBJ2-7
size: .
V: TRBV4-1
DNA: TGCGCCAGCAGCCAAGATCGGGCGGTGAGCTCCTACGAGCAGTACTTC
CDR3: CASSQDRAVSSYEQYF

D: .
J: TRBJ2-7
size: .
V: TRBV18
DNA: TGTGCCAGCTCAGCAGGACGGAACTCCTACGAGCAGTACTTC
CDR3: CASSAGRNSYEQYF

D: .
J: TRBJ2-7
size: .
V: TRBV13
DNA: TGTGCCAGCAGCCAAGGCAGGGCCCCCGAGCAGTACTTC
CDR3: CASSQGRAPEQYF

D: .
J: TRBJ2-1
size: .
V: TRBV7-2
DNA: TGTGCCAGCAGCTTGACGGACCCCAGGAGGAATGAGCAGTTCTTC
CDR3: CASSLTDPRRNEQFF

D: .
J: TRBJ2-3
size: once
V: TRBV5-4
DNA: TGTGCCAGCAGCCTGCCAGGCACAGATACGCAGTATTTT
CDR3: CASSLPGTDTQYF

D: .
J: TRBJ2-1
size: .
V: TRBV7-8
DNA: TGTGCCAGCAGTACCTGGGTCCCTGCGGGCTCCTACAATGAGCAGTTCTTC
CDR3: CASSTWVPAGSYNEQFF

D: .
J: TRBJ1-5
size: .
V: TRBV2
DNA: TGTGCCAGCAGACTCACAAGTCAGCCCCAGCATTTT
CDR3: CASRLTSQPQHF

D: .
J: TRBJ2-1
size: .
V: TRBV11-2
DNA: TGTGCCAGCAGCTCCCAGACAGCGACTGAGCAGTTCTTC
CDR3: CASSSQTATEQFF

D: TRBD1
J: TRBJ1-1
size: .
V: TRBV4-3
DNA: TGCGCCAGCAGCCCCCGGCCAGGGGGAGTTTTTGAAGCTTTCTTT
CDR3: CASSPRPGGVFEAFF

D: TRBD2
J: TRBJ2-2
size: .
V: TRBV29-1
DNA: TGCAGCGTTACTAGCGGGAGGGGCACCGGGGAGCTGTTTTTT
CDR3: CSVTSGRGTGELFF

D: .
J: TRBJ2-7
size: .
V: TRBV6-6
DNA: TGTGCCAGCAGTTACCTGGAAGAGGAGTACTTC
CDR3: CASSYLEEEYF

D: .
J: TRBJ2-7
size: .
V: TRBV7-9
DNA: TGTGCCAGCAGCTTAGGGGTAGGCGAGCAGTACTTC
CDR3: CASSLGVGEQYF

D: TRBD1
J: TRBJ1-2
size: .
V: TRBV5-1
DNA: TGCGCCAGCAGCAATCTCCGGGACAGTTATAACTATGGCTACACCTTC
CDR3: CASSNLRDSYNYGYTF

D: .
J: TRBJ1-5
size: .
V: TRBV7-2
DNA: TGTGCCAGCAGCTTAGGTGGGCAGCCCCAGCATTTT
CDR3: CASSLGGQPQHF

D: TRBD1
J: TRBJ1-3
size: .
V: TRBV11-2
DNA: TGTGCCAGCAGCTTACAGGGGGCTGGAAACACCATATATTTT
CDR3: CASSLQGAGNTIYF

D: .
J: TRBJ1-6
size: few
V: TRBV2
DNA: TGTGCCAGCAGTGGGCAGGGTAATTCACCCCTCCACTTT
CDR3: CASSGQGNSPLHF

D: .
J: TRBJ1-6
size: .
V: TRBV9
DNA: TGTGCCAGCAGCCCCGAGGGGAGCTGGAATTCACCCCTCCACTTT
CDR3: CASSPEGSWNSPLHF

D: TRBD2
J: TRBJ2-1
size: .
V: TRBV5-1
DNA: TGCGCCAGCAGCCCGGGGACTAGCGGGTCCTACAATGAGCAGTTCTTC
CDR3: CASSPGTSGSYNEQFF

D: TRBD2
J: TRBJ2-7
size: .
V: TRBV28
DNA: TGTGCCAGCAGTCCCAATCGACTAGCGGGGTTCCACGAGCAGTACTTC
CDR3: CASSPNRLAGFHEQYF

D: TRBD1
J: TRBJ2-3
size: .
V: TRBV29-1
DNA: TGCAGCGTTGCCGACAGGGGAAGCACAGATACGCAGTATTTT
CDR3: CSVADRGSTDTQYF

D: .
J: TRBJ1-1
size: .
V: TRBV18
DNA: TGTGCCAGCTCACCCGGACAGACACTGAACACTGAAGCTTTCTTT
CDR3: CASSPGQTLNTEAFF

D: .
J: TRBJ2-1
size: .
V: TRBV9
DNA: TGTGCCAGCAGCGTAGATCCCGGGGGCTCCTACAATGAGCAGTTCTTC
CDR3: CASSVDPGGSYNEQFF

D: TRBD2
J: TRBJ2-7
size: .
V: TRBV2
DNA: TGTGCCAGCAGCCGTGTGTTAGCGGGCGCATACTACGAGCAGTACTTC
CDR3: CASSRVLAGAYYEQYF

D: TRBD1
J: TRBJ1-5
size: .
V: TRBV19
DNA: TGTGCCAGTAGTACCCGCGGACAGGGCGCGTCATATAGCAATCAGCCCCAGCATTTT
CDR3: CASSTRGQGASYSNQPQHF

D: .
J: TRBJ1-3
size: .
V: TRBV4-1
DNA: TGCGCCAGCAGCCAAGCCGGTCGTGGAAACACCATATATTTT
CDR3: CASSQAGRGNTIYF

D: .
J: TRBJ2-5
size: .
V: TRBV10-3
DNA: TGTGCCATCAGCTCGGACAGGGAGGGTGAGACCCAGTACTTC
CDR3: CAISSDREGETQYF